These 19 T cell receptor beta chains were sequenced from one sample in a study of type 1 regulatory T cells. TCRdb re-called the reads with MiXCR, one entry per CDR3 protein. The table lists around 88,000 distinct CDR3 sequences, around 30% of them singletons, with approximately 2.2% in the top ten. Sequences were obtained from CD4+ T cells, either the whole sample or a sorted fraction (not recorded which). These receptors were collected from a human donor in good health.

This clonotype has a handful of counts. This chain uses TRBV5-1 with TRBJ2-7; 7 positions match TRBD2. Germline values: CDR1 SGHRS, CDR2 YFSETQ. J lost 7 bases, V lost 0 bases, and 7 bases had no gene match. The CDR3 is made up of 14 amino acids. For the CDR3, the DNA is TGCGCCAGCAGCTTGGTGGCGGGAGTAGAAGAGCAGTACTTC. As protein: CASSLVAGVEEQYF.

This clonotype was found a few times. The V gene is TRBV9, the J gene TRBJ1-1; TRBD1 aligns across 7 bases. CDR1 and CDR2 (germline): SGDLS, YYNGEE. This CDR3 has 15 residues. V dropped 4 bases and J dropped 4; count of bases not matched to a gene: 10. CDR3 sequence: CASSPRQGGRTEAFF. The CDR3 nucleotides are TGTGCCAGCAGCCCCCGACAGGGTGGGCGCACTGAAGCTTTCTTT.

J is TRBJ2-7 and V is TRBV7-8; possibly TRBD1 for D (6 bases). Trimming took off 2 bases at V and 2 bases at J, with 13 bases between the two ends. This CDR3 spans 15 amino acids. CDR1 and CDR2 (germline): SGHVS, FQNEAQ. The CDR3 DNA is TGTGCCAGCAGCTTAAGGGCAGGGACACCCTACGAGCAGTACTTC. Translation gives CASSLRAGTPYEQYF.

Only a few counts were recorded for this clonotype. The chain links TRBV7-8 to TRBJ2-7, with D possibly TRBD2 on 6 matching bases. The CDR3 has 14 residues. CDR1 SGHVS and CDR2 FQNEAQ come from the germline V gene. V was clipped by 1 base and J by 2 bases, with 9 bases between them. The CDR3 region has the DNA TGTGCCAGCAGCTTAGTTGCGGGGACCTACGAGCAGTACTTC. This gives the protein CASSLVAGTYEQYF.

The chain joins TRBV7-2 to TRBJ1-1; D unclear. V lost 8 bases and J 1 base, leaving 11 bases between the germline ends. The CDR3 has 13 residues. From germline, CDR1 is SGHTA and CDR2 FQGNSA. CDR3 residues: CASLRETNTEAFF. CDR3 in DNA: TGTGCCAGCCTCCGGGAGACGAACACTGAAGCTTTCTTT.

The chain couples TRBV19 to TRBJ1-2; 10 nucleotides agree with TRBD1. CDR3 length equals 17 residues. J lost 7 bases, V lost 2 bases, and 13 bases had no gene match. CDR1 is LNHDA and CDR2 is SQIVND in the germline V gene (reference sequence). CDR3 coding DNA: TGTGCCAGTAGTATACCGACGGGACAGGGGTCGGGGACTGGCTACACCTTC. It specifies CASSIPTGQGSGTGYTF.

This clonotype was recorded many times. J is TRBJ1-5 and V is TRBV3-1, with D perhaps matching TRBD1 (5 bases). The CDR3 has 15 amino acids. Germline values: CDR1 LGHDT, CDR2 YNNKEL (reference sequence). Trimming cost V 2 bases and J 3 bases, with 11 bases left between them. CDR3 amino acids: CASSQNQGPNQPQHF. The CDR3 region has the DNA TGTGCCAGCAGCCAAAATCAGGGCCCCAATCAGCCCCAGCATTTT.

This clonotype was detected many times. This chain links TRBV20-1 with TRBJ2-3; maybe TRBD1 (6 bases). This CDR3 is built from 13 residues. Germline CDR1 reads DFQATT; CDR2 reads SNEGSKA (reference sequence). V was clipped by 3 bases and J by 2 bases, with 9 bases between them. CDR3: CSASGDTTDTQYF. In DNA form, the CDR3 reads TGCAGTGCTAGTGGGGACACCACAGATACGCAGTATTTT.

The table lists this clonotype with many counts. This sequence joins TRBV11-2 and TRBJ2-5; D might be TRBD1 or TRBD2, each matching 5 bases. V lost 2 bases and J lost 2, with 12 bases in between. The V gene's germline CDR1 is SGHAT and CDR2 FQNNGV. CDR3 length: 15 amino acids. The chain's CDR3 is CASSLYRGDQETQYF. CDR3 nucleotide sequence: TGTGCCAGCAGCTTATACCGGGGCGATCAAGAGACCCAGTACTTC.

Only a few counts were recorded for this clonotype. CDR3: CASSLGTSGRGDTQYF. The DNA for the CDR3 is TGTGCCAGCAGTTTGGGGACTAGCGGGAGGGGGGATACGCAGTATTTT. The V and J genes are TRBV6-6 and TRBJ2-3, with 16 bases aligning to TRBD2. Germline trimming cut 4 bases from V and 6 bases from J; bases unmatched to any gene: 4. The CDR3 is 16 amino acids. CDR1 is MNHNY and CDR2 is SVGAGI in the germline V gene (reference sequence).

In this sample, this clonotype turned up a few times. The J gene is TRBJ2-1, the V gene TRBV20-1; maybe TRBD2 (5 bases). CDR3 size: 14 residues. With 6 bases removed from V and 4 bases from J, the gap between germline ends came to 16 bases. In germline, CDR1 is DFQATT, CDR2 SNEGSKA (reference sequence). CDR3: CSARRADGYNEQFF. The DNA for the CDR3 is TGCAGTGCCCGACGAGCGGACGGATACAATGAGCAGTTCTTC.

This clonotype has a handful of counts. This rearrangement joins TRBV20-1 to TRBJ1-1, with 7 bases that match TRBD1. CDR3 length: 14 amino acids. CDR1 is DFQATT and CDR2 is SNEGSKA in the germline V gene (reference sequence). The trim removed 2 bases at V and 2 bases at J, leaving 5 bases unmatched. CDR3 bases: TGCAGTGCTAGACCACAGGGGATCAACACTGAAGCTTTCTTT. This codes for CSARPQGINTEAFF.

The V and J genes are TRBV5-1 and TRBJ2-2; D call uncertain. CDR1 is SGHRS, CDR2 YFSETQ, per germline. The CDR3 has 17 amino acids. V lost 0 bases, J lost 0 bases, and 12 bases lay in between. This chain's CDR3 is CASSLAAGLTNTGELFF. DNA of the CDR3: TGCGCCAGCAGCTTGGCTGCTGGGCTTACGAACACCGGGGAGCTGTTTTTT.

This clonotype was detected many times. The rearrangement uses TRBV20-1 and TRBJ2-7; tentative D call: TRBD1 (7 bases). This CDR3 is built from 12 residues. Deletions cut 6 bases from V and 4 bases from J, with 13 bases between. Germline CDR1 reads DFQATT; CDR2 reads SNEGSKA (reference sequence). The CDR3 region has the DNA TGCAGTGCCTCCAGGGGGGCTTACGAGCAGTACTTC. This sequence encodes CSASRGAYEQYF.

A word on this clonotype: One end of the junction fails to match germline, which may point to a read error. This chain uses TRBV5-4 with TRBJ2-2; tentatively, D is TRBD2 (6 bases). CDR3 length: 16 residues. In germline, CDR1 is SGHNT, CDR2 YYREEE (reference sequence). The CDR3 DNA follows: TGTGCCAGCAGTCGAACCGGGACTTCGAACACCGGGGGGCTGTTTTTT. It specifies CASSRTGTSNTGGLFF.

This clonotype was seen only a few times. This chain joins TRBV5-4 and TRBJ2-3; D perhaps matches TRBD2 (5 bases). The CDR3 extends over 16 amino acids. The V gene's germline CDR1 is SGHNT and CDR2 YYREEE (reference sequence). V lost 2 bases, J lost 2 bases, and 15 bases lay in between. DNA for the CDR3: TGTGCCAGCAGCTTAGGATTCAGCGGAAACACAGATACGCAGTATTTT. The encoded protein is CASSLGFSGNTDTQYF.

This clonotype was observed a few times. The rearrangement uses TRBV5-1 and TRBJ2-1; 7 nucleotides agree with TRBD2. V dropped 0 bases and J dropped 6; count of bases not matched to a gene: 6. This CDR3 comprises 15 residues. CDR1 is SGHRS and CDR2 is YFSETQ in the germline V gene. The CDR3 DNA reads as TGCGCCAGCAGCTTGGACCCGACTAGCAGCAATGAGCAGTTCTTC. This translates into CASSLDPTSSNEQFF.

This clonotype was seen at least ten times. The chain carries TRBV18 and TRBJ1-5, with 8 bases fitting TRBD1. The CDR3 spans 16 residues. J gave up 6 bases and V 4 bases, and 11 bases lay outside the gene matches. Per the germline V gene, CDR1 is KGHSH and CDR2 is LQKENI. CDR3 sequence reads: CASSLTKTGDGQPQHF. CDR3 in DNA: TGTGCCAGCTCACTAACAAAGACAGGGGATGGTCAGCCCCAGCATTTT.

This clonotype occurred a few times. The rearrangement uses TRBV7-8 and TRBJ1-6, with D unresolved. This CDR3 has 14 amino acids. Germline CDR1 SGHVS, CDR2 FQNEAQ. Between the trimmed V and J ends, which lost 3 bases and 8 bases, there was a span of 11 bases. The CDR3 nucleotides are TGTGCCAGCAGCTTGCGGTCAGGAGATTCACCCCTCCACTTT. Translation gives CASSLRSGDSPLHF.